Following are 16 T cell receptor beta chains from one sample sequenced in a study of blood T cell repertoires in COVID-19. Assay: immunoSEQ multiplex PCR; the TCRdb copy retains only in-frame clones and omits some. The sample contains more than 95,000 clones, roughly 82% of which appear only once. Sequencing used peripheral blood. Source of these receptors: a man in his 60s with acute or convalescent COVID-19.

This clone came up once. This chain connects TRBV5-4 to TRBJ2-1; TRBD2 might be the D (6 bases). The CDR3 covers 12 residues. V was clipped by 4 bases and J by 9 bases, with 11 bases between them. From germline, CDR1 is SGHNT and CDR2 YYREEE (reference sequence). In DNA, the CDR3 is TGTGCCAGCAGCAAGAATAGCGGTGAGCAGTTCTTC. Translated: CASSKNSGEQFF.

The CDR3 protein is CASSSKADASYNEQFF. The CDR3, as DNA: TGTGCCAGCAGCTCGAAAGCGGATGCCTCCTACAATGAGCAGTTCTTC. This chain joins TRBV5-4 and TRBJ2-1; possible D gene TRBD2, 5 bases. Deletions cut 3 bases from V and 0 bases from J, with 13 bases between. Per the germline V gene, CDR1 is SGHNT and CDR2 is YYREEE (reference sequence). The CDR3 has 16 amino acids.

The chain is built from TRBV7-2 and TRBJ1-2; D is perhaps TRBD1 (6 bases). Germline V gene data show CDR1 as SGHTA and CDR2 as FQGNSA. The CDR3 covers 17 residues. Trimming cost V 5 bases and J 5 bases, with 24 bases left between them. CDR3 DNA sequence: TGTGCCAGCAGCCGTATAGAGCAGGGGCTCCTTCGGTATGGCTACACCTTC. It is translated as CASSRIEQGLLRYGYTF.

The V call is TRBV11-2, the J call TRBJ1-3; D is undetermined. Trimming took off 6 bases at V and 3 bases at J, with 12 bases between the two ends. Germline CDR1 is SGHAT and CDR2 is FQNNGV. This CDR3 comprises 14 residues. The CDR3: CASSVRGDGNTIYF. The DNA of the CDR3 is TGTGCCAGCAGTGTACGGGGTGATGGAAACACCATATATTTT.

This clone turned up a few times. The V gene is TRBV4-2, the J gene TRBJ1-5; D perhaps matches TRBD1 (6 bases). The CDR3 consists of 15 residues. The V end lost 4 bases, the J end lost 3 bases, and 13 bases lay between the germline ends. Germline CDR1 reads LGHNA; CDR2 reads YNFKEQ. The CDR3 protein is CASSREGDPNQPQHF. In nucleotides, the CDR3 is TGTGCCAGCAGCCGCGAGGGGGACCCCAATCAGCCCCAGCATTTT.

The chain recombines TRBV5-1 with TRBJ2-2, with D unresolved. V dropped 5 bases and J dropped 6 bases, with 11 bases sitting between them. The CDR3 length is 13 residues. Germline-derived CDR1 and CDR2 are SGHRS and YFSETQ. CDR3 nucleotide sequence: TGCGCCAGCAGTTTTTCCCTCCCCGGGGAGCTGTTTTTT. It encodes CASSFSLPGELFF. The full variable domain, with the rest looked up from reference TRBV5-1 and TRBJ2-2, is KAGVTQTPRYLIKTRGQQVTLSCSPISGHRSVSWYQQTPGQGLQFLFEYFSETQRNKGNFPGRFSGRQFSNSRSEMNVSTLELGDSALYLCASSFSLPGELFFGEGSRLTVL.

This sequence joins TRBV25-1 and TRBJ1-2; tentatively, D is TRBD1 (5 bases). Germline CDR1 is MGHDK and CDR2 is SYGVNS. V was trimmed by 1 base and J by 3 bases, leaving 15 bases between them. The CDR3 loop spans 16 amino acids. CDR3 in amino acids: CASSEWGVGQDYGYTF. The CDR3 region has the DNA TGTGCCAGCAGTGAATGGGGCGTTGGGCAGGACTATGGCTACACCTTC.

The chain couples TRBV4-1 to TRBJ1-5, with 12 bases identical to TRBD1. This CDR3 spans 16 amino acids. Germline lookup yields CDR1 MGHRA and CDR2 YSYEKL. V was clipped by 4 bases and J by 6 bases; unmatched bases: 7. The CDR3 reads CASSPRDRGLGQPQHF. Here the CDR3 DNA reads TGCGCCAGCAGCCCCCGGGACAGGGGGCTCGGTCAGCCCCAGCATTTT.

The rearrangement links TRBV28 to TRBJ2-1, with TRBD2 matching over 7 bases. The CDR3 spans 16 residues. With V trimmed by 5 bases and J by 0 bases, 7 bases remained unmatched. Germline V CDR1 and CDR2: MDHEN, SYDVKM. The CDR3 nucleotides are TGTGCCAGCAGTCCCGCCGGGGGGAGCTCCTACAATGAGCAGTTCTTC. Its translation is CASSPAGGSSYNEQFF.

The CDR3 DNA reads as TGTGCCAGCAGCCGCCGGGACAGGGGGCTGTATACGCAGTATTTT. It is translated as CASSRRDRGLYTQYF. This rearrangement joins TRBV7-8 to TRBJ2-3; 12 bases are shared with TRBD1. Trimming took 5 bases from V and 7 from J; bases not matched to a gene: 7. The CDR3 loop spans 15 amino acids. CDR1 is SGHVS, CDR2 FQNEAQ, per germline.

The V call is TRBV7-2, the J call TRBJ2-2, with a possible D match to TRBD2 (7 bases). Trimming removed 5 bases at V and 4 bases at J, with 26 bases between. This CDR3 is 19 amino acids long. CDR1 SGHTA and CDR2 FQGNSA come from the germline V gene. The CDR3 protein is CASSQPSGRGALLTGELFF. As DNA, the CDR3 is TGTGCCAGCAGCCAGCCTTCGGGTCGGGGGGCCCTCCTCACCGGGGAGCTGTTTTTT.

V is TRBV20-1 and J is TRBJ1-6; D ambiguous. The CDR3 length is 11 residues. The ends were cut back, 4 bases at V and 12 bases at J, with 10 bases in the middle. The germline V gene encodes CDR1 DFQATT and CDR2 SNEGSKA (reference sequence). The CDR3: CSAKWGEPLHF. The CDR3 DNA reads TGCAGTGCTAAATGGGGAGAACCCCTCCACTTT.

The sample holds a few counts of this clone. The chain has TRBV3-1 (or the pseudogene TRBV3-2) and TRBJ2-7, with a weak D call TRBD2 (5 bases). This CDR3 contains 16 residues. Trimming took off 0 bases at V and 5 bases at J, with 17 bases between the two ends. The germline CDR1 and CDR2 sequences are LGHDT and YNNKEL (reference sequence). The CDR3 sequence: CASSQDPGPGLHEQYF. DNA for the CDR3: TGTGCCAGCAGCCAAGATCCGGGTCCGGGATTACACGAGCAGTACTTC.

The rearrangement uses TRBV5-8 and TRBJ2-6; D not certain. The CDR3 length is 15 residues. The V gene lost 4 bases and the J gene lost 0 bases, with 8 bases spanning the gap. Germline values: CDR1 SGHTS, CDR2 YDEGEE. The CDR3 protein is CASSLEYSGANVLTF. CDR3 nucleotides: TGTGCCAGCAGCCTGGAATACTCTGGGGCCAACGTCCTGACTTTC. The full variable domain, rest sourced from reference TRBV5-8 and TRBJ2-6, is EAGVTQSPTHLIKTRGQQATLRCSPISGHTSVYWYQQALGLGLQFLLWYDEGEERNRGNFPPRFSGRQFPNYSSELNVNALELEDSALYLCASSLEYSGANVLTFGAGSRLTVL.

This clone showed up just a few times. The rearrangement uses TRBV6-4 and TRBJ2-6; D unresolved. The CDR3 has 18 amino acids. Per the germline V gene, CDR1 is MRHNA and CDR2 is SNTAGT. With 0 bases removed from V and 0 bases from J, the gap between germline ends came to 12 bases. The CDR3, as DNA: TGTGCCAGCAGTGACTCGAACAGTGCCTTCTCTGGGGCCAACGTCCTGACTTTC. It yields the protein CASSDSNSAFSGANVLTF.

J is TRBJ2-1 and V is TRBV6-2 or TRBV6-3; TRBD2 matches 9 bases. Germline CDR1 MNHEY, CDR2 SVGEGT. V lost 6 bases, J lost 8 bases, and 14 bases stayed unmatched. This CDR3 region has 16 residues. This CDR3 is CASSQMVAGVVDEQFF. The CDR3 nucleotides read TGTGCCAGCAGCCAGATGGTAGCGGGAGTAGTCGATGAGCAGTTCTTC.